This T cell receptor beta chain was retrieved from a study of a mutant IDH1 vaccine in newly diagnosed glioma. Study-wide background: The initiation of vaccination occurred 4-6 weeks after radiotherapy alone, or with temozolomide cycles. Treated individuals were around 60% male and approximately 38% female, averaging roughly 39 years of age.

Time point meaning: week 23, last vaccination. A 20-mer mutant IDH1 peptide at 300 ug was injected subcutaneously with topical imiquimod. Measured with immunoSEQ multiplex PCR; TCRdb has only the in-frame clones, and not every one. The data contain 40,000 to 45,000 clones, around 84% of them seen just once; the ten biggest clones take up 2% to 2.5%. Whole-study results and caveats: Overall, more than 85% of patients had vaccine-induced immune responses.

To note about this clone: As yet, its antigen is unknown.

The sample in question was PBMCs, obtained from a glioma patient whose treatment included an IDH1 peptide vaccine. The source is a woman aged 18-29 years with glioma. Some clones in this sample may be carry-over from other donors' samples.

The CDR3 region has the DNA TGTGCCAGCAGCCGTGACCTGAACTCCTACGAGCAGTACTTC. Translated, it gives CASSRDLNSYEQYF. The chain has TRBV7-6 and TRBJ2-7; D is undetermined. CDR1 is SGHVS, CDR2 FNYEAQ, per germline. The CDR3 has 14 amino acids. Trimming took 5 bases from V and 0 from J, leaving 11 bases between them.